A selection of T cell receptor beta chains follows, all from one sample in a study of siplizumab effects on memory and regulatory T cells. Sequenced by immunoSEQ multiplex PCR; TCRdb stores in-frame clones only, minus some. The data show fewer than 85,000 clones, 85% to 95% seen once. Sequenced sample: CD8+ T cells sorted from blood. The source of these receptors is a human donor in good health. The CDR3 runs from the conserved cysteine through the conserved F or W. A D gene is named only where the DNA matches it firmly. Size values are once, few and many counts, or a class for expanded clones, and some rows have none.

TRBV6-1	-	TRBJ2-5	-	CASTRGPGETQYF	TGTGCCAGCACCAGAGGTCCCGGGGAGACCCAGTACTTC
TRBV19	-	TRBJ2-1	TRBD2	CASSIFGLAGGVSYNEQFF	TGTGCCAGTAGTATTTTCGGACTAGCGGGAGGAGTTTCCTACAATGAGCAGTTCTTC
TRBV7-3	-	TRBJ2-3	-	CASSLGQGDTQYF	TGTGCCAGCAGCTTAGGGCAAGGAGATACGCAGTATTTT
TRBV19	-	TRBJ1-1	-	CASSWAGEYEAFF	TGTGCCAGTAGTTGGGCAGGGGAATATGAAGCTTTCTTT
TRBV27	-	TRBJ1-2	-	CASSSPPQTGCYGYTF	TGTGCCAGCAGTTCCCCCCCCCAAACCGGGTGCTATGGCTACACCTTC
TRBV7-6	once	TRBJ1-1	TRBD1	CASRRTGRDDTEAFF	TGTGCCAGCAGGAGGACAGGGAGGGACGACACTGAAGCTTTCTTT
TRBV7-9	-	TRBJ2-1	TRBD2	CASSPREGDSYNEQFF	TGTGCCAGCAGCCCCAGGGAGGGAGATTCCTACAATGAGCAGTTCTTC
TRBV7-9	-	TRBJ2-7	TRBD1	CASSSNRDRGPFEQYF	TGTGCCAGCAGCTCAAACCGGGACAGGGGCCCCTTTGAGCAGTACTTC
TRBV28	-	TRBJ2-1	-	CASSFESNNEQFF	TGTGCCAGCAGTTTCGAGTCGAACAATGAGCAGTTCTTC
TRBV28	-	TRBJ2-5	TRBD2	CASSALAERETQYF	TGTGCCAGCAGTGCCCTAGCGGAGAGGGAGACCCAGTACTTC
TRBV19	-	TRBJ1-1	TRBD1	CASSIITRTGSVTEAFF	TGTGCCAGTAGTATAATAACAAGGACAGGGAGTGTAACTGAAGCTTTCTTT
TRBV11-2	-	TRBJ2-5	-	CASSKPQTGNQETQYF	TGTGCCAGCAGCAAACCGCAAACCGGGAACCAAGAGACCCAGTACTTC
TRBV5-8	-	TRBJ2-5	TRBD1	CASSLWAGGAKETQYF	TGTGCCAGCAGCTTGTGGGCAGGGGGCGCAAAAGAGACCCAGTACTTC
TRBV7-2	-	TRBJ1-3	TRBD1	CASSTDRGSGNTIYF	TGTGCCAGCAGCACAGACAGGGGATCAGGAAACACCATATATTTT
TRBV19	-	TRBJ1-2	TRBD1	CASSMQDRRNYGYTF	TGTGCCAGTAGTATGCAGGACAGGAGAAACTATGGCTACACCTTC
TRBV5-1	-	TRBJ1-1	-	CASSLGRGGTEAFF	TGCGCCAGCAGCTTGGGCAGGGGAGGCACTGAAGCTTTCTTT
TRBV12-2	-	TRBJ2-5	-	CASRLARDQQETQYF	TGTGCAAGTCGCTTAGCTCGGGACCAGCAAGAGACCCAGTACTTC
TRBV7-3	-	TRBJ2-1	-	CASSLTGAASDEQFF	TGTGCCAGCAGCTTAACAGGAGCAGCGAGCGATGAGCAGTTCTTC
TRBV5-5	-	TRBJ1-5	TRBD1	CASSLGDRGKSQPQHF	TGTGCCAGCAGCTTGGGGGACAGGGGGAAAAGTCAGCCCCAGCATTTT
TRBV6-6	-	TRBJ2-5	-	CASSLTTGPQETQYF	TGTGCCAGCAGCCTTACGACGGGACCACAAGAGACCCAGTACTTC
TRBV10-1	few	TRBJ1-1	TRBD1	CASSGGQGRTEAFF	TGCGCCAGCAGTGGGGGACAGGGGAGGACTGAAGCTTTCTTT
TRBV4-1	-	TRBJ2-7	-	CASSQDRVEQYF	TGCGCCAGCAGCCAAGATCGGGTCGAGCAGTACTTC
TRBV2	few	TRBJ2-7	-	CASSLFYEQYF	TGTGCCAGCAGTCTCTTCTACGAGCAGTACTTC
TRBV28	-	TRBJ2-2	TRBD2	CASSQRLAPGELFF	TGTGCCAGCAGTCAACGACTAGCGCCCGGGGAGCTGTTTTTT
TRBV27	-	TRBJ2-2	-	CASSPSWGEPNTGELFF	TGTGCCAGCAGTCCCTCTTGGGGCGAGCCGAACACCGGGGAGCTGTTTTTT
TRBV28	once	TRBJ2-3	-	CASSFRSMRADTQYF	TGTGCCAGCAGTTTTAGGAGTATGAGAGCAGATACGCAGTATTTT
TRBV9	-	TRBJ2-3	-	CASSGQSGLRDTQYF	TGTGCCAGCAGCGGACAGAGCGGGCTCCGAGATACGCAGTATTTT
TRBV23-1	-	TRBJ2-7	-	CASSQDKMVRHNSYEQYF	TGCGCCAGCAGTCAGGACAAGATGGTTCGACACAACTCCTACGAGCAGTACTTC
TRBV5-4	-	TRBJ2-5	TRBD2	CASSRSGLAGGETQYF	TGTGCCAGCAGCAGGTCGGGACTAGCGGGAGGAGAGACCCAGTACTTC
TRBV5-4	-	TRBJ1-5	-	CASSLRDSNQPQHF	TGTGCCAGCAGCTTGAGGGACAGCAATCAGCCCCAGCATTTT
TRBV2	-	TRBJ2-1	-	CASSDGRGPGNEQFF	TGTGCCAGCAGTGATGGTAGAGGGCCAGGGAATGAGCAGTTCTTC
TRBV6-5	-	TRBJ2-2	TRBD2	CASSYSRLAITGELFF	TGTGCCAGCAGTTACTCGAGACTAGCCATAACCGGGGAGCTGTTTTTT
TRBV13	-	TRBJ2-1	-	CASSLGLLSYNEQFF	TGTGCCAGCAGCTTAGGCTTGTTATCTTACAATGAGCAGTTCTTC
TRBV2	once	TRBJ2-7	-	CASSGGRIGGSEQYF	TGTGCCAGCAGTGGTGGGCGGATAGGGGGTTCCGAGCAGTACTTC
TRBV7-2	-	TRBJ2-7	TRBD2	CASSLNPGLAGDYEQYF	TGTGCCAGCAGCTTAAACCCGGGACTAGCGGGAGACTACGAGCAGTACTTC
TRBV27	-	TRBJ2-3	TRBD2	CASRVAGGPPDTQYF	TGTGCCAGCAGGGTAGCGGGAGGGCCGCCAGATACGCAGTATTTT
TRBV28	-	TRBJ2-1	-	CASSPSPSRHPLPEQFF	TGTGCCAGCAGTCCTTCCCCTTCGCGACATCCCCTACCGGAGCAGTTCTTC
TRBV5-4	-	TRBJ2-7	TRBD1	CASSLGWGQGGAYEQYF	TGTGCCAGCAGCTTGGGTTGGGGACAGGGAGGCGCCTACGAGCAGTACTTC
TRBV9	-	TRBJ1-3	-	CASSVGLSSGNTIYF	TGTGCCAGCAGCGTAGGTCTGAGCTCTGGAAACACCATATATTTT
TRBV7-7	-	TRBJ2-5	-	CASSLVVGETQYF	TGTGCTAGCAGCTTAGTAGTCGGGGAGACCCAGTACTTC
TRBV29-1	once	TRBJ2-3	TRBD2	CSVDPGLAGVPDTQYF	TGCAGCGTTGACCCGGGACTAGCGGGAGTCCCAGATACGCAGTATTTT
TRBV29-1	-	TRBJ2-3	TRBD2	CSVEGGLAGADTQYF	TGCAGCGTTGAGGGCGGACTAGCGGGAGCTGATACGCAGTATTTT
TRBV28	-	TRBJ2-7	TRBD2	CASSFARGSYEQYF	TGTGCCAGCAGTTTCGCGCGGGGGTCCTACGAGCAGTACTTC
TRBV5-6	-	TRBJ2-7	-	CASSLLPQAHEQYF	TGTGCCAGCAGCTTGTTACCGCAGGCCCACGAGCAGTACTTC
TRBV5-6	-	TRBJ2-3	-	CASSLVGASTDTQYF	TGTGCCAGCAGCTTGGTTGGAGCTAGCACAGATACGCAGTATTTT
TRBV13	-	TRBJ2-7	-	CASSLVPSETHEQYF	TGTGCCAGCAGCTTAGTCCCTAGCGAGACCCACGAGCAGTACTTC
TRBV19	-	TRBJ1-1	-	CASSLGESTEAFF	TGTGCCAGTAGTCTTGGGGAAAGCACTGAAGCTTTCTTT
TRBV2	-	TRBJ1-2	TRBD1	CASSDSPGQDFGYTF	TGTGCCAGCAGTGATTCTCCGGGACAGGATTTTGGCTACACCTTC
TRBV7-6	-	TRBJ2-1	-	CASSPGNWAYNEQFF	TGTGCCAGCAGCCCAGGGAATTGGGCCTACAATGAGCAGTTCTTC
TRBV28	-	TRBJ2-5	-	CASSGRGDWETQYF	TGTGCCAGCAGTGGAAGGGGTGACTGGGAGACCCAGTACTTC
TRBV4-2	-	TRBJ2-7	-	CASSQDWDQLYEQYF	TGTGCCAGCAGCCAAGATTGGGACCAGCTCTACGAGCAGTACTTC
TRBV15	-	TRBJ2-3	-	CATSPSGFGTDTQYF	TGTGCCACCAGCCCGAGCGGGTTTGGGACAGATACGCAGTATTTT
TRBV14	-	TRBJ2-5	TRBD2	CASSLGPGWEGPETQYF	TGTGCCAGCAGCCTTGGCCCTGGTTGGGAGGGCCCTGAGACCCAGTACTTC
TRBV13	-	TRBJ2-7	-	CASSLDNSYEQYF	TGTGCCAGCAGCTTGGACAACTCCTACGAGCAGTACTTC
TRBV29-1	-	TRBJ2-3	-	CSVRGISTDTQYF	TGCAGCGTTAGGGGTATTAGCACAGATACGCAGTATTTT